This is a list of T cell receptor beta chains from one sample in a study of T cell responses to AZD1222 COVID-19 vaccine. Data came from immunoSEQ multiplex PCR; TCRdb stores just in-frame clones and leaves some out. The sample shows 150,000 to 200,000 clones, approximately 94% of them seen only once. Sequencing used peripheral blood, obtained 28 days after the second AZD1222 dose. The source of these receptors is an adult who received the AZD1222 COVID-19 vaccine. The CDR3 runs from the conserved cysteine through the conserved F or W. The D gene is left open where the match is weak. Size is stated for part of the rows, as once, few or many counts, or as a class when the clone is expanded.

CASSPERTGGGYTF	TGTGCCAGCTCACCGGAAAGGACAGGAGGAGGCTACACCTTC	14	TRBD1	TRBJ1-2	.	TRBV18
CASSLAGPSGHTIYF	TGTGCCAGCAGCTTAGCAGGGCCGAGCGGCCACACCATATATTTT	15	.	TRBJ1-3	.	TRBV7-3
CAWSAGGGSYNEQFF	TGTGCCTGGTCTGCTGGCGGGGGTTCCTACAATGAGCAGTTCTTC	15	TRBD2	TRBJ2-1	.	TRBV30
CASGRFETGVNEQFF	TGTGCTAGTGGTCGATTCGAGACAGGGGTCAATGAGCAGTTCTTC	15	TRBD1	TRBJ2-1	.	TRBV12-5
CASSQDQVLAAVQFF	TGTGCCAGCAGCCAAGATCAAGTACTAGCGGCCGTTCAGTTCTTC	15	TRBD2	TRBJ2-1	once	TRBV4-2
CASSQYGGSSYNEQFF	TGTGCCAGCAGCCAATATGGCGGCAGCTCCTACAATGAGCAGTTCTTC	16	.	TRBJ2-1	.	TRBV3-1/TRBV3-2
CAISDPTASTDTQYF	TGTGCCATCAGTGACCCGACCGCTAGCACAGATACGCAGTATTTT	15	.	TRBJ2-3	.	TRBV10-3
CASSEQVHQPQHF	TGTGCCAGTAGTGAACAGGTTCATCAGCCCCAGCATTTT	13	.	TRBJ1-5	.	TRBV19
CASSSTGRETQYF	TGTGCCAGCAGCTCCACAGGGCGAGAGACCCAGTACTTC	13	.	TRBJ2-5	.	TRBV7-3
CASRYWTSVSYNEQFF	TGTGCCAGCAGGTACTGGACTAGCGTGTCCTACAATGAGCAGTTCTTC	16	TRBD2	TRBJ2-1	.	TRBV7-9
CASSPNRGSGANVLTF	TGTGCCAGCTCACCGAACCGGGGGTCTGGGGCCAACGTCCTGACTTTC	16	.	TRBJ2-6	once	TRBV18
CASSHGGTRGETQYF	TGTGCCAGCAGCCACGGGGGTACCCGAGGGGAGACCCAGTACTTC	15	.	TRBJ2-5	once	TRBV7-2
CASSEPGGVSTEAFF	TGTGCCAGCTCAGAACCCGGTGGGGTGAGCACTGAAGCTTTCTTT	15	.	TRBJ1-1	.	TRBV6-5
CASNHGGFEQYF	TGTGCCAGTAATCATGGGGGTTTCGAGCAGTACTTC	12	.	TRBJ2-7	.	TRBV28
CASSILGMNTEAFF	TGTGCCAGTAGTATTCTAGGGATGAACACTGAAGCTTTCTTT	14	.	TRBJ1-1	.	TRBV19
CASNTGGKEKLFF	TGTGCCAGTAACACCGGGGGGAAGGAAAAACTGTTTTTT	13	.	TRBJ1-4	.	TRBV19
CASSNPGDARYYGYTF	TGTGCCAGTAGTAACCCCGGGGACGCGCGTTACTATGGCTACACCTTC	16	.	TRBJ1-2	.	TRBV19
CSVEDGSYEQYF	TGCAGCGTTGAAGACGGCTCCTACGAGCAGTACTTC	12	.	TRBJ2-7	.	TRBV29-1
CASRSGDLAGELFF	TGCGCCAGCAGATCGGGTGATTTGGCCGGGGAGCTGTTTTTT	14	.	TRBJ2-2	few	TRBV5-1
CASSSGQLTYNEQFF	TGTGCCAGCAGCTCGGGACAGTTGACCTACAATGAGCAGTTCTTC	15	TRBD1	TRBJ2-1	.	TRBV11-1
CASRLSGPMGNEQFF	TGTGCCAGCAGATTATCCGGGCCGATGGGCAATGAGCAGTTCTTC	15	.	TRBJ2-1	.	TRBV7-2
CASSWTSGSPRPGELFF	TGCGCCAGCAGCTGGACTAGCGGGAGCCCTCGACCAGGGGAGCTGTTTTTT	17	TRBD2	TRBJ2-2	.	TRBV5-1
CASSIGGLSTDTQYF	TGTGCCAGTAGTATAGGGGGCCTCAGCACAGATACGCAGTATTTT	15	.	TRBJ2-3	.	TRBV19
CASSIRDREGNEQFF	TGCGCCAGCAGCATACGAGACAGGGAGGGAAATGAGCAGTTCTTC	15	.	TRBJ2-1	.	TRBV5-1
CAWSLTPGSYEQYF	TGTGCCTGGAGTCTTACCCCGGGCTCCTACGAGCAGTACTTC	14	.	TRBJ2-7	.	TRBV30
CAWGIQGASSYGYTF	TGTGCCTGGGGGATACAGGGGGCATCTAGCTATGGCTACACCTTC	15	TRBD1	TRBJ1-2	.	TRBV30
CASSPGQPTNEKLFF	TGTGCCAGTAGTCCCGGACAGCCAACTAATGAAAAACTGTTTTTT	15	.	TRBJ1-4	few	TRBV19
CASSFQADNTEAFF	TGCGCCAGCAGCTTTCAGGCCGACAACACTGAAGCTTTCTTT	14	.	TRBJ1-1	.	TRBV5-1
CASSQLPTGRDSPLHF	TGTGCCAGCAGCCAGCTCCCGACAGGGAGGGATTCACCCCTCCACTTT	16	TRBD1	TRBJ1-6	once	TRBV3-1/TRBV3-2
CASSPNRDNTEAFF	TGTGCCAGCAGCCCCAACAGGGACAACACTGAAGCTTTCTTT	14	.	TRBJ1-1	.	TRBV3-1/TRBV3-2
CASRAGTGVDYGYTF	TGTGCCAGCAGGGCCGGGACAGGGGTAGACTATGGCTACACCTTC	15	TRBD1	TRBJ1-2	.	TRBV28